This T cell receptor beta chain was documented in a study of blood T cells in healthy people across ages. Whole-study findings and limits: It was not possible, with unsorted PBMCs, to conclusively compare naive and antigen-experienced cells.

PCR was performed a second time for roughly 7 to 12 cycles using a sample-barcoded 5' primer and a J-beta primer mix. Each cDNA molecule was tagged by a template-switch adaptor that had 12 random nucleotides. A single record per CDR3 protein comes from TCRdb applying MiXCR to the 5' RACE reads. Of around 2 million distinct CDR3 sequences in the sample, about two fifths were seen once. Total RNA was extracted at no less than 6 micrograms per sample. This clonotype was picked up a small number of times. Its antigen is undetermined. At one boundary the junction diverges from the germline segment, which might be a read error. CDR3 length: 14 residues. The germline gives CDR1 MNHEY, CDR2 SMNVEV (reference sequence).

This chain uses TRBV27 with TRBJ2-2; D is ambiguous. The specimen sequenced was blood. The TCR originated in a human donor in good health. CDR3 loop: CASSPKLNTRELFF. The DNA for the CDR3 is TGTGCCAGCAGTCCTAAGCTGAACACCAGGGAGCTGTTTTTT.